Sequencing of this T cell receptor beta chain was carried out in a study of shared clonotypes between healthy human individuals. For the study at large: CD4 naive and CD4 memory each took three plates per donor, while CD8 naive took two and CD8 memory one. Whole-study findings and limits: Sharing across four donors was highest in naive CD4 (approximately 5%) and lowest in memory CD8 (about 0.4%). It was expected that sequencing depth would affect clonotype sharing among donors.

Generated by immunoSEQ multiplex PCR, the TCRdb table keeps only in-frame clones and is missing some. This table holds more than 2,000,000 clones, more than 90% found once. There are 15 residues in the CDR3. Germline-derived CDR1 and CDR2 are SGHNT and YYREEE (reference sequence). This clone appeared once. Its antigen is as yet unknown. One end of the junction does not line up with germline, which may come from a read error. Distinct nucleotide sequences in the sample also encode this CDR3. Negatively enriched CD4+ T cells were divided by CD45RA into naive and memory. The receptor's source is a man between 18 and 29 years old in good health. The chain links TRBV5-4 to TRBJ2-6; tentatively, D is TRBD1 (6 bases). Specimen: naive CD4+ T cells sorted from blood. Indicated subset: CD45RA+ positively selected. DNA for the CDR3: TGTGCCAGCAGTTTACAGGGCTCTGGAGCCAACGTCCTGACTTTC. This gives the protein CASSLQGSGANVLTF.